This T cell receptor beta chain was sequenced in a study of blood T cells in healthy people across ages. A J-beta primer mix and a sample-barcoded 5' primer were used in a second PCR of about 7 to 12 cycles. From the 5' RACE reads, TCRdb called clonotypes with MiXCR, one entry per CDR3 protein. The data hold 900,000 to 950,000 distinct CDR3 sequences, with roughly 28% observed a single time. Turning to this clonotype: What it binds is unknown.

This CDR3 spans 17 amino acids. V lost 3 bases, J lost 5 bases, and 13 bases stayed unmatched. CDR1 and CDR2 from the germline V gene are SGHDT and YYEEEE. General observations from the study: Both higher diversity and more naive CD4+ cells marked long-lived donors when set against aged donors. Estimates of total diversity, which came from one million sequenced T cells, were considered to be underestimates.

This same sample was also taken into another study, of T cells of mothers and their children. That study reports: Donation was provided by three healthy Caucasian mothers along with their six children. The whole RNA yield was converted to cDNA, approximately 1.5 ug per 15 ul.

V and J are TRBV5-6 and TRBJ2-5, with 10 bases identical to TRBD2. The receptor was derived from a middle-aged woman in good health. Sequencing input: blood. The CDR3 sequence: CASSYWMGLAPWETQYF. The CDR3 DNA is TGTGCCAGCAGCTATTGGATGGGACTAGCGCCATGGGAGACCCAGTACTTC.